This T cell receptor (beta chain) emerged from a study of tumor-infiltrating lymphocytes in localized non-small cell lung cancer. Overall study context: Each patient gave resected tumor and non-adjacent uninvolved lung tissue. Study results and limitations: Not all patients were TCR sequenced, owing to tissue quantity. Each assay used a separate piece of the same tissue.

For this clone: Antigen unknown.

Per the germline V gene, CDR1 is SGHRS and CDR2 is YFSETQ. The CDR3 contains 15 residues. Trimming left V 4 bases short and J 0 bases short, with 14 bases between. Some clones are missing from TCRdb's copy, which holds only in-frame ones; the method was immunoSEQ multiplex PCR. This sample carries some 10,000 clones, 60% of them seen once, and the ten largest clones take roughly a tenth. The rearrangement uses TRBV5-1 and TRBJ2-7; the D is unclear. The sequenced material came from uninvolved lung tissue not adjacent to the tumor. This clonotype was sampled from a human donor with non-small cell lung cancer. This CDR3 is CASSRTNQLSYEQYF. The CDR3 nucleotides are TGCGCCAGCAGCCGCACAAACCAGCTCTCCTACGAGCAGTACTTC. The whole variable domain, filled in from reference TRBV5-1 and TRBJ2-7, reads KAGVTQTPRYLIKTRGQQVTLSCSPISGHRSVSWYQQTPGQGLQFLFEYFSETQRNKGNFPGRFSGRQFSNSRSEMNVSTLELGDSALYLCASSRTNQLSYEQYFGPGTRLTVT.